These T cell receptor beta chains were read from a single sample in a study of blood T cell repertoires in COVID-19. Clones were read by immunoSEQ multiplex PCR, and TCRdb kept only the in-frame ones, dropping some. The table lists about 85,000 clones, 90% of them singletons. Sequencing input: peripheral blood. These TCRs come from a woman aged 80 or over with active or convalescent COVID-19. The CDR3 runs from the conserved cysteine through the conserved F or W. Fields, in order: clone size, V gene, D gene, J gene, CDR3 protein, CDR3 DNA. D genes are given only for firm matches. Size is stated for part of the rows, as once, few or many counts, or as a class when the clone is expanded.

clone size: -
V gene: TRBV19
D gene: -
J gene: TRBJ1-3
CDR3 protein: CASSARQVGNTIYF
CDR3 DNA: TGTGCCAGTAGTGCCAGACAGGTTGGAAACACCATATATTTT

clone size: -
V gene: TRBV25-1
D gene: -
J gene: TRBJ2-7
CDR3 protein: CASSLGEASAPYEQYF
CDR3 DNA: TGTGCCAGCAGCCTGGGGGAGGCATCGGCACCGTACGAGCAGTACTTC

clone size: -
V gene: TRBV30
D gene: TRBD1
J gene: TRBJ1-2
CDR3 protein: CAWTEQGLDYGYTF
CDR3 DNA: TGTGCCTGGACTGAACAGGGGCTAGACTATGGCTACACCTTC

clone size: -
V gene: TRBV6-1
D gene: -
J gene: TRBJ2-7
CDR3 protein: CASSEYPSETEQYF
CDR3 DNA: TGTGCCAGCAGTGAATACCCGTCCGAGACTGAGCAGTACTTC

clone size: -
V gene: TRBV18
D gene: TRBD2
J gene: TRBJ2-2
CDR3 protein: CASSPRLAGGTGELFF
CDR3 DNA: TGTGCCAGCTCACCTCGACTAGCGGGAGGAACCGGGGAGCTGTTTTTT

clone size: few
V gene: TRBV19
D gene: TRBD1
J gene: TRBJ1-4
CDR3 protein: CASRRGQGPTTNEKLFF
CDR3 DNA: TGTGCCAGTAGAAGGGGACAGGGACCAACAACTAATGAAAAACTGTTTTTT

clone size: -
V gene: TRBV6-5
D gene: TRBD1
J gene: TRBJ2-7
CDR3 protein: CASRNRGLYEQYF
CDR3 DNA: TGTGCCAGCAGGAACAGGGGGCTCTACGAGCAGTACTTC

clone size: few
V gene: TRBV7-2
D gene: -
J gene: TRBJ2-3
CDR3 protein: CASSLVAKNTDTQYF
CDR3 DNA: TGTGCCAGCAGCTTAGTTGCGAAAAACACAGATACGCAGTATTTT

clone size: -
V gene: TRBV7-2
D gene: TRBD2
J gene: TRBJ2-3
CDR3 protein: CASRTKREGADTQYF
CDR3 DNA: TGTGCCAGCAGAACTAAGCGGGAGGGCGCAGATACGCAGTATTTT

clone size: -
V gene: TRBV27
D gene: -
J gene: TRBJ2-1
CDR3 protein: CASSLTRNPGRSYNEQFF
CDR3 DNA: TGTGCCAGCAGTTTAACAAGGAACCCAGGTCGCTCCTACAATGAGCAGTTCTTC

clone size: -
V gene: TRBV28
D gene: -
J gene: TRBJ1-5
CDR3 protein: CASRPRYRFSNQPQHF
CDR3 DNA: TGTGCCAGCAGACCCCGATACAGATTCAGCAATCAGCCCCAGCATTTT

clone size: -
V gene: TRBV14
D gene: TRBD1
J gene: TRBJ1-2
CDR3 protein: CASSQGTGYRYTF
CDR3 DNA: TGTGCCAGCAGCCAAGGGACAGGTTACCGCTACACCTTC

clone size: -
V gene: TRBV2
D gene: TRBD1
J gene: TRBJ2-5
CDR3 protein: CASSRTGEETQYF
CDR3 DNA: TGTGCCAGCAGTCGGACAGGGGAAGAGACCCAGTACTTC

clone size: -
V gene: TRBV6-2/TRBV6-3
D gene: -
J gene: TRBJ1-4
CDR3 protein: CASSYSTETVVFF
CDR3 DNA: TGTGCCAGCAGTTACTCGACGGAGACAGTGGTGTTTTTT

clone size: -
V gene: TRBV19
D gene: TRBD1
J gene: TRBJ2-5
CDR3 protein: CASSTQGLGTQYF
CDR3 DNA: TGTGCCAGTAGCACACAGGGGTTGGGGACCCAGTACTTC

clone size: -
V gene: TRBV7-2
D gene: TRBD2
J gene: TRBJ2-3
CDR3 protein: CASFSREGTDTQYF
CDR3 DNA: TGTGCCAGCTTCTCGCGGGAGGGAACAGATACGCAGTATTTT

clone size: -
V gene: TRBV6-5
D gene: TRBD1
J gene: TRBJ2-2
CDR3 protein: CASSRTGVNTGELFF
CDR3 DNA: TGTGCCAGCAGTAGGACAGGGGTGAACACCGGGGAGCTGTTTTTT

clone size: -
V gene: TRBV21-1
D gene: -
J gene: TRBJ2-3
CDR3 protein: CASSIRLAESRADTQYF
CDR3 DNA: TGTGCCAGCAGCATTCGACTAGCAGAGAGTAGGGCAGATACGCAGTATTTT

clone size: -
V gene: TRBV29-1
D gene: -
J gene: TRBJ2-3
CDR3 protein: CSGQLHTDTQYF
CDR3 DNA: TGCAGTGGACAGCTCCACACAGATACGCAGTATTTT

clone size: -
V gene: TRBV7-2
D gene: TRBD2
J gene: TRBJ2-7
CDR3 protein: CASSLGLAEIYEQYF
CDR3 DNA: TGTGCCAGCAGCTTAGGACTAGCGGAGATCTACGAGCAGTACTTC

clone size: -
V gene: TRBV2
D gene: TRBD2
J gene: TRBJ2-1
CDR3 protein: CASRYGTSGYNEQFF
CDR3 DNA: TGTGCCAGCAGATATGGGACTAGCGGATACAATGAGCAGTTCTTC

clone size: -
V gene: TRBV7-2
D gene: -
J gene: TRBJ1-5
CDR3 protein: CASSLDVGGNQPQHF
CDR3 DNA: TGTGCCAGCAGCCTTGACGTAGGGGGCAATCAGCCCCAGCATTTT

clone size: once
V gene: TRBV5-1
D gene: -
J gene: TRBJ1-3
CDR3 protein: CASSLAPTGQGSGNTIYF
CDR3 DNA: TGCGCCAGCAGCTTGGCCCCCACAGGGCAGGGGTCTGGAAACACCATATATTTT

clone size: -
V gene: TRBV6-4
D gene: -
J gene: TRBJ2-2
CDR3 protein: CASRPQNTGELFF
CDR3 DNA: TGTGCCAGCAGACCACAAAACACCGGGGAGCTGTTTTTT

clone size: -
V gene: TRBV5-1
D gene: TRBD1
J gene: TRBJ1-6
CDR3 protein: CASSDDRGGNNSPLHF
CDR3 DNA: TGCGCCAGCAGCGACGACAGGGGAGGAAATAATTCACCCCTCCACTTT

clone size: -
V gene: TRBV3-1/TRBV3-2
D gene: -
J gene: TRBJ2-7
CDR3 protein: CASSQLGGEQYF
CDR3 DNA: TGTGCCAGCAGCCAACTGGGGGGCGAGCAGTACTTC

clone size: -
V gene: TRBV9
D gene: TRBD1
J gene: TRBJ1-2
CDR3 protein: CASSVSSGTAGGYTF
CDR3 DNA: TGTGCCAGCAGCGTGTCCTCCGGGACAGCCGGTGGCTACACCTTC

clone size: once
V gene: TRBV7-8
D gene: TRBD2
J gene: TRBJ2-1
CDR3 protein: CASSSGAGDPTYNEQFF
CDR3 DNA: TGTGCCAGCAGCTCCGGAGCGGGAGACCCGACCTACAATGAGCAGTTCTTC

clone size: -
V gene: TRBV5-1
D gene: -
J gene: TRBJ1-1
CDR3 protein: CASSLGGGRDTEAFF
CDR3 DNA: TGCGCCAGCAGCTTGGGCGGGGGGCGAGACACTGAAGCTTTCTTT

clone size: -
V gene: TRBV2
D gene: -
J gene: TRBJ2-5
CDR3 protein: CASSEADGSQYF
CDR3 DNA: TGTGCCAGCAGTGAAGCCGACGGGTCCCAGTACTTC

clone size: -
V gene: TRBV2
D gene: -
J gene: TRBJ1-1
CDR3 protein: CASSLKGGKNTEAFF
CDR3 DNA: TGTGCCAGCAGTCTGAAAGGAGGGAAGAACACTGAAGCTTTCTTT

clone size: -
V gene: TRBV3-1/TRBV3-2
D gene: -
J gene: TRBJ1-5
CDR3 protein: CASSPAGRVGNQPQHF
CDR3 DNA: TGTGCCAGCAGTCCTGCCGGCAGGGTAGGCAATCAGCCCCAGCATTTT

clone size: -
V gene: TRBV29-1
D gene: -
J gene: TRBJ2-7
CDR3 protein: CSVTQGLGEQYF
CDR3 DNA: TGCAGCGTTACTCAGGGGCTTGGGGAGCAGTACTTC

clone size: -
V gene: TRBV6-4
D gene: TRBD1
J gene: TRBJ2-7
CDR3 protein: CASSVPGQGFYEQYF
CDR3 DNA: TGTGCCAGCAGTGTACCGGGACAGGGCTTCTACGAGCAGTACTTC

clone size: -
V gene: TRBV11-2
D gene: TRBD1
J gene: TRBJ2-3
CDR3 protein: CASSLVVTTGAADTQYF
CDR3 DNA: TGTGCCAGCAGCTTAGTGGTAACTACAGGGGCAGCCGATACGCAGTATTTT

clone size: -
V gene: TRBV29-1
D gene: TRBD2
J gene: TRBJ2-3
CDR3 protein: CSGGLKADTQYF
CDR3 DNA: TGCAGCGGGGGACTAAAGGCAGATACGCAGTATTTT

clone size: -
V gene: TRBV28
D gene: TRBD1
J gene: TRBJ1-2
CDR3 protein: CASSLTGLGGYGYTF
CDR3 DNA: TGTGCCAGCAGTTTGACAGGGCTGGGAGGCTATGGCTACACCTTC

clone size: -
V gene: TRBV6-5
D gene: TRBD1
J gene: TRBJ1-1
CDR3 protein: CASSYPWDSHSTEAFF
CDR3 DNA: TGTGCCAGCAGTTACCCCTGGGACAGCCATAGCACTGAAGCTTTCTTT

clone size: -
V gene: TRBV9
D gene: TRBD1
J gene: TRBJ2-5
CDR3 protein: CASSRGGQGGETQYF
CDR3 DNA: TGTGCCAGCAGTAGGGGAGGACAGGGGGGAGAGACCCAGTACTTC

clone size: once
V gene: TRBV18
D gene: -
J gene: TRBJ1-5
CDR3 protein: CASSPPAMNSYELPQHF
CDR3 DNA: TGTGCCAGCTCACCACCGGCAATGAACAGCTATGAGCTGCCCCAGCATTTT

clone size: -
V gene: TRBV5-3
D gene: -
J gene: TRBJ1-1
CDR3 protein: CARSLWLVAFF
CDR3 DNA: TGTGCCAGAAGCTTGTGGCTAGTAGCTTTCTTT

clone size: -
V gene: TRBV4-3
D gene: -
J gene: TRBJ1-5
CDR3 protein: CASSQDDSGSQPQHF
CDR3 DNA: TGCGCCAGCAGCCAAGATGATTCAGGGTCTCAGCCCCAGCATTTT

clone size: -
V gene: TRBV28
D gene: TRBD1
J gene: TRBJ1-2
CDR3 protein: CASSPQGELNYGYTF
CDR3 DNA: TGTGCCAGCAGCCCCCAGGGGGAACTGAACTATGGCTACACCTTC

clone size: -
V gene: TRBV30
D gene: -
J gene: TRBJ2-1
CDR3 protein: CAWSVTGIEQFF
CDR3 DNA: TGTGCCTGGAGTGTAACAGGGATCGAGCAGTTCTTC

clone size: few
V gene: TRBV12-3/TRBV12-4
D gene: -
J gene: TRBJ1-5
CDR3 protein: CASSFESNQPQHF
CDR3 DNA: TGTGCCAGCAGCTTTGAGAGCAATCAGCCCCAGCATTTT

clone size: once
V gene: TRBV5-8
D gene: -
J gene: TRBJ1-2
CDR3 protein: CASSPELLSGYTF
CDR3 DNA: TGTGCCAGCAGCCCGGAGCTATTATCCGGCTACACCTTC

clone size: once
V gene: TRBV7-2
D gene: TRBD1
J gene: TRBJ1-4
CDR3 protein: CASTDTGTGTEKLFF
CDR3 DNA: TGTGCCAGCACCGATACCGGGACAGGGACTGAAAAACTGTTTTTT

clone size: -
V gene: TRBV28
D gene: TRBD1
J gene: TRBJ2-1
CDR3 protein: CASSSRGLGQFF
CDR3 DNA: TGTGCCAGCAGTTCCAGGGGGCTTGGGCAGTTCTTC

clone size: -
V gene: TRBV28
D gene: TRBD1
J gene: TRBJ2-5
CDR3 protein: CASSLGQGRETQYF
CDR3 DNA: TGTGCCAGCAGTCTCGGACAGGGTCGCGAGACCCAGTACTTC

clone size: -
V gene: TRBV10-3
D gene: -
J gene: TRBJ1-1
CDR3 protein: CASTTGNTEAFF
CDR3 DNA: TGTGCCAGCACCACTGGTAACACTGAAGCTTTCTTT

clone size: once
V gene: TRBV11-2
D gene: TRBD1
J gene: TRBJ1-2
CDR3 protein: CASSQDRSNYGYTF
CDR3 DNA: TGTGCCAGCAGCCAGGACAGGAGTAACTATGGCTACACCTTC